Listed below are T cell receptor beta chains from one sample, sequenced in a study of cytomegalovirus exposure and HLA in healthy donors. Using immunoSEQ multiplex PCR, the repertoire was profiled, and TCRdb retains in-frame clones only, with some absent. The sample consists of 82,000 or so clones, about 9.5% of them appearing once. The sequenced sample was PBMCs. Every receptor here comes from a man between 60 and 75 years old in good health and CMV-seropositive. CDR3s include the opening cysteine and the closing phenylalanine or tryptophan. Fields, in order: D gene, J gene, clone size, V gene, CDR3 protein, CDR3 DNA. D genes are given only for firm matches. Size values are once, few and many counts, or a class for expanded clones, and some rows have none.

D gene: TRBD2
J gene: TRBJ2-2
clone size: NA
V gene: TRBV2
CDR3 protein: CASGLGGGGELFF
CDR3 DNA: TGTGCCAGCGGACTAGGTGGTGGCGGGGAGCTGTTTTTT

D gene: NA
J gene: TRBJ1-4
clone size: NA
V gene: TRBV2
CDR3 protein: CASSVLGGTNEKLFF
CDR3 DNA: TGTGCCAGCAGTGTGTTGGGAGGGACTAATGAAAAACTGTTTTTT

D gene: NA
J gene: TRBJ1-4
clone size: once
V gene: TRBV28
CDR3 protein: CASSLTQENEKLFF
CDR3 DNA: TGTGCCAGCAGTTTAACACAGGAGAATGAAAAACTGTTTTTT

D gene: TRBD1
J gene: TRBJ2-2
clone size: few
V gene: TRBV18
CDR3 protein: CASSPIGTGLTGELFF
CDR3 DNA: TGTGCCAGCTCACCGATCGGGACAGGACTCACCGGGGAGCTGTTTTTT

D gene: TRBD2
J gene: TRBJ2-3
clone size: NA
V gene: TRBV5-1
CDR3 protein: CASSLGGRAADTQYF
CDR3 DNA: TGCGCCAGCAGCTTAGGAGGGAGGGCCGCAGATACGCAGTATTTT

D gene: TRBD1
J gene: TRBJ2-7
clone size: NA
V gene: TRBV6-5
CDR3 protein: CASSPRGRKQYF
CDR3 DNA: TGTGCCAGCAGCCCAAGGGGGCGTAAGCAGTACTTC

D gene: TRBD2
J gene: TRBJ2-3
clone size: few
V gene: TRBV6-1
CDR3 protein: CASSPGTSADTQYF
CDR3 DNA: TGTGCCAGCAGTCCCGGGACTAGCGCAGATACGCAGTATTTT

D gene: NA
J gene: TRBJ1-3
clone size: NA
V gene: TRBV11-2
CDR3 protein: CASSSQRNTIYF
CDR3 DNA: TGTGCCAGCAGCTCCCAAAGAAACACCATATATTTT

D gene: TRBD2
J gene: TRBJ2-7
clone size: few
V gene: TRBV19
CDR3 protein: CASRRAGESNEQYF
CDR3 DNA: TGTGCCAGTAGGAGGGCGGGAGAGAGCAACGAGCAGTACTTC

D gene: TRBD2
J gene: TRBJ2-1
clone size: few
V gene: TRBV5-1
CDR3 protein: CASSFRSGGNVEQFF
CDR3 DNA: TGCGCCAGCAGCTTCAGGTCGGGGGGTAACGTTGAGCAGTTCTTC

D gene: NA
J gene: TRBJ1-5
clone size: NA
V gene: TRBV2
CDR3 protein: CASRTSRGNQPQHF
CDR3 DNA: TGTGCCAGCAGGACCTCAAGAGGGAATCAGCCCCAGCATTTT

D gene: NA
J gene: TRBJ2-7
clone size: NA
V gene: TRBV4-1
CDR3 protein: CASSQGWSADYEQYF
CDR3 DNA: TGCGCCAGCAGCCAAGGGTGGAGCGCAGACTACGAGCAGTACTTC

D gene: NA
J gene: TRBJ2-3
clone size: NA
V gene: TRBV19
CDR3 protein: CASSIERPTDTQYF
CDR3 DNA: TGTGCCAGTAGTATCGAGCGGCCCACAGATACGCAGTATTTT

D gene: TRBD1
J gene: TRBJ2-1
clone size: many
V gene: TRBV2
CDR3 protein: CASSEAAQGVANEQFF
CDR3 DNA: TGTGCCAGCAGTGAAGCGGCACAGGGGGTTGCAAATGAGCAGTTCTTC

D gene: TRBD1
J gene: TRBJ2-5
clone size: few
V gene: TRBV5-1
CDR3 protein: CASSLATGGEETQYF
CDR3 DNA: TGCGCCAGCAGCTTGGCCACAGGGGGCGAGGAGACCCAGTACTTC

D gene: TRBD2
J gene: TRBJ2-7
clone size: few
V gene: TRBV7-2
CDR3 protein: CASSSLGLRGLAGGQEQYF
CDR3 DNA: TGTGCCAGCAGCTCCCTGGGACTGAGAGGACTAGCGGGAGGACAAGAGCAGTACTTC

D gene: TRBD2
J gene: TRBJ2-3
clone size: few
V gene: TRBV15
CDR3 protein: CATSRDGRGGPDTQYF
CDR3 DNA: TGTGCCACCAGCAGAGATGGACGGGGGGGCCCAGATACGCAGTATTTT

D gene: TRBD1
J gene: TRBJ2-5
clone size: few
V gene: TRBV6-5
CDR3 protein: CASSSRDRGLGTQYF
CDR3 DNA: TGTGCCAGCAGTTCCCGGGACAGGGGGCTAGGGACCCAGTACTTC

D gene: TRBD2
J gene: TRBJ2-5
clone size: few
V gene: TRBV9
CDR3 protein: CASSPGEAGMFQETQYF
CDR3 DNA: TGTGCCAGCAGCCCCGGTGAAGCGGGGATGTTTCAAGAGACCCAGTACTTC

D gene: NA
J gene: TRBJ2-3
clone size: few
V gene: TRBV5-1
CDR3 protein: CASSLEAGIDTQYF
CDR3 DNA: TGCGCCAGCAGCTTGGAGGCGGGGATAGATACGCAGTATTTT

D gene: NA
J gene: TRBJ2-1
clone size: NA
V gene: TRBV6-5
CDR3 protein: CASSYSRRGTYNEQFF
CDR3 DNA: TGTGCCAGCAGTTACTCGAGGAGGGGAACGTACAATGAGCAGTTCTTC

D gene: NA
J gene: TRBJ2-7
clone size: many
V gene: TRBV19
CDR3 protein: CASRGGLSYEQYF
CDR3 DNA: TGTGCCAGTAGAGGCGGTCTCTCCTACGAGCAGTACTTC

D gene: TRBD2
J gene: TRBJ2-2
clone size: few
V gene: TRBV9
CDR3 protein: CASKAAGLLDTGELFF
CDR3 DNA: TGTGCCAGCAAGGCCGCGGGACTACTTGACACCGGGGAGCTGTTTTTT

D gene: NA
J gene: TRBJ1-5
clone size: NA
V gene: TRBV19
CDR3 protein: CASRGSGSYQPQHF
CDR3 DNA: TGTGCCAGTAGAGGCTCGGGGTCTTATCAGCCCCAGCATTTT

D gene: TRBD2
J gene: TRBJ2-3
clone size: few
V gene: TRBV5-4
CDR3 protein: CASSVGLAGGGADTQYF
CDR3 DNA: TGTGCCAGCAGCGTGGGACTAGCGGGGGGGGGTGCAGATACGCAGTATTTT

D gene: NA
J gene: TRBJ2-7
clone size: few
V gene: TRBV10-3
CDR3 protein: CAIRTASSYEQYF
CDR3 DNA: TGTGCCATCCGGACAGCCAGCTCCTACGAGCAGTACTTC

D gene: TRBD2
J gene: TRBJ2-7
clone size: NA
V gene: TRBV27
CDR3 protein: CASSSGTSGRDEQYF
CDR3 DNA: TGTGCCAGCAGCTCCGGGACTAGCGGGAGGGACGAGCAGTACTTC

D gene: NA
J gene: TRBJ1-5
clone size: NA
V gene: TRBV19
CDR3 protein: CASRTDTAPDEPQHF
CDR3 DNA: TGTGCCAGTAGAACAGACACAGCTCCAGATGAGCCCCAGCATTTT

D gene: NA
J gene: TRBJ2-7
clone size: NA
V gene: TRBV4-2
CDR3 protein: CASSPLGLPGYEQYF
CDR3 DNA: TGTGCCAGCAGCCCTCTCGGCCTGCCGGGCTACGAGCAGTACTTC

D gene: NA
J gene: TRBJ1-1
clone size: NA
V gene: TRBV5-4
CDR3 protein: CASSWLTLNTEAFF
CDR3 DNA: TGTGCCAGCAGCTGGTTGACTCTGAACACTGAAGCTTTCTTT

D gene: NA
J gene: TRBJ2-1
clone size: many
V gene: TRBV9
CDR3 protein: CASSPRGRGGADEQFF
CDR3 DNA: TGTGCCAGCAGCCCCAGGGGGCGCGGGGGGGCCGATGAGCAGTTCTTC

D gene: TRBD1
J gene: TRBJ1-1
clone size: NA
V gene: TRBV7-8
CDR3 protein: CASSTGQANIEAFF
CDR3 DNA: TGTGCCAGCAGCACGGGACAGGCCAACATTGAAGCTTTCTTT

D gene: TRBD2
J gene: TRBJ2-2
clone size: NA
V gene: TRBV14
CDR3 protein: CASRAGGSPTGELFF
CDR3 DNA: TGTGCCAGCAGGGCGGGGGGCAGCCCGACCGGGGAGCTGTTTTTT

D gene: TRBD1
J gene: TRBJ2-2
clone size: NA
V gene: TRBV7-9
CDR3 protein: CASSLQGENTGELFF
CDR3 DNA: TGTGCCAGCAGCCTACAGGGGGAGAACACCGGGGAGCTGTTTTTT

D gene: TRBD1
J gene: TRBJ1-3
clone size: few
V gene: TRBV18
CDR3 protein: CASSPVDRERNTIYF
CDR3 DNA: TGTGCCAGCTCACCTGTCGACAGGGAAAGAAACACCATATATTTT

D gene: NA
J gene: TRBJ1-4
clone size: NA
V gene: TRBV6-1
CDR3 protein: CASKPGLNNEKLFF
CDR3 DNA: TGTGCCAGTAAACCGGGACTCAATAATGAAAAACTGTTTTTT

D gene: NA
J gene: TRBJ2-6
clone size: NA
V gene: TRBV7-9
CDR3 protein: CASTPGAGANVLTF
CDR3 DNA: TGTGCCAGCACCCCAGGGGCGGGGGCCAACGTCCTGACTTTC

D gene: NA
J gene: TRBJ2-5
clone size: NA
V gene: TRBV19
CDR3 protein: CASSASPGRQETQYF
CDR3 DNA: TGTGCCAGTAGTGCCTCCCCAGGGCGCCAGGAGACCCAGTACTTC

D gene: TRBD2
J gene: TRBJ2-3
clone size: NA
V gene: TRBV28
CDR3 protein: CASSPPGLAGALVGTQYF
CDR3 DNA: TGTGCCAGCAGTCCTCCGGGACTAGCGGGGGCCCTGGTCGGTACGCAGTATTTT

D gene: NA
J gene: TRBJ2-1
clone size: few
V gene: TRBV25-1
CDR3 protein: CASSESGSYNEQFF
CDR3 DNA: TGTGCCAGCAGTGAATCCGGGAGCTACAATGAGCAGTTCTTC

D gene: NA
J gene: TRBJ2-1
clone size: NA
V gene: TRBV29-1
CDR3 protein: CSVGPGSSYNEQFF
CDR3 DNA: TGCAGCGTTGGACCCGGGAGCTCCTACAATGAGCAGTTCTTC